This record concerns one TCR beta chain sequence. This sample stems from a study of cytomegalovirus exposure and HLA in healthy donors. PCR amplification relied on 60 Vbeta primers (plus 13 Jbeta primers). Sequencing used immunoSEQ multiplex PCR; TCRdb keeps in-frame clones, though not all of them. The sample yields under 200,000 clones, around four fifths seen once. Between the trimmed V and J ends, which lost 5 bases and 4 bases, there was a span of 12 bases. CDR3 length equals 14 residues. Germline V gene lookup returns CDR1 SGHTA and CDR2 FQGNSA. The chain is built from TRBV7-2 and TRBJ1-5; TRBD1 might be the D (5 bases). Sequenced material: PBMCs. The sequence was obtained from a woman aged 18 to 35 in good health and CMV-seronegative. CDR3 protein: CASSLTGDNQPQHF. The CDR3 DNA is TGTGCCAGCAGCCTAACAGGAGATAATCAGCCCCAGCATTTT.